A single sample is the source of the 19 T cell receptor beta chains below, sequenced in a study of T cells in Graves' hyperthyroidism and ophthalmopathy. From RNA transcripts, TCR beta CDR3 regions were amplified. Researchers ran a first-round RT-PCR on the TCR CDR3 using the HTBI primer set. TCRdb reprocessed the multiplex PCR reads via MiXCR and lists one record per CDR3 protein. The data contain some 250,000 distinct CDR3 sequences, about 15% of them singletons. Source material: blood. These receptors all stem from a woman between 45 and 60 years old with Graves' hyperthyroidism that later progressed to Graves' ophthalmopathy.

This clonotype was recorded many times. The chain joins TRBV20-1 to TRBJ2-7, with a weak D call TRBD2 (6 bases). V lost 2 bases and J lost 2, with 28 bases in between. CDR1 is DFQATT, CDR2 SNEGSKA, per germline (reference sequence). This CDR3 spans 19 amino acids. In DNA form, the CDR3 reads TGCAGTGCTAGACCCTCCATGGATCCCCGGGACTCCTTCGCCTACGAGCAGTACTTC. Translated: CSARPSMDPRDSFAYEQYF.

The CDR3 DNA is TGTGCCAGCAGCTTAGCCAGGGGTGAGACCCAGTACTTC. Protein: CASSLARGETQYF. This rearrangement joins TRBV11-3 to TRBJ2-5; possible D gene TRBD1, 6 bases. Trimming pared 1 base from V and 5 bases from J, leaving 8 bases between. This CDR3 comprises 13 residues. Looked up from germline, CDR1 is SGHNT and CDR2 is YENEEA.

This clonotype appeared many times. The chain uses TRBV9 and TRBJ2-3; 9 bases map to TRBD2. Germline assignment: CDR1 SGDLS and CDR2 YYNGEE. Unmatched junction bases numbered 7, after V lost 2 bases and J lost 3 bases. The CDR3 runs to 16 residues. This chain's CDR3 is CASSVQPGLATDTQYF. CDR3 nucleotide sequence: TGTGCCAGCAGCGTTCAGCCGGGACTAGCTACAGATACGCAGTATTTT.

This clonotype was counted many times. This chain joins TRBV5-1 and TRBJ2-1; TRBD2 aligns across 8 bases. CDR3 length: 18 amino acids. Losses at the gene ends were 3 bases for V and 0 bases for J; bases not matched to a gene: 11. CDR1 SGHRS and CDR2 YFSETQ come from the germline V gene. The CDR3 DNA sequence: TGCGCCAGCAGCTCTCTTTATAGCGGGGCAAACTCCTACAATGAGCAGTTCTTC. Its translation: CASSSLYSGANSYNEQFF.

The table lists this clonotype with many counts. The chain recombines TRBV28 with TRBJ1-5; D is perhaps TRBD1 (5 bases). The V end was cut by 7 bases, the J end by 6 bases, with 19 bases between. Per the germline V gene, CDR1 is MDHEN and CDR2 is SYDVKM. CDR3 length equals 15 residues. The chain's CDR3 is CASILAQGRGQPQHF. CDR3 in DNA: TGTGCCAGCATCCTAGCCCAGGGACGGGGTCAGCCCCAGCATTTT.

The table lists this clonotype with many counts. The CDR3 bases are TGTGCCAGCAGTTTCCTAGGTAGCGGGACGAACTACGAGCAGTACTTC. It codes for CASSFLGSGTNYEQYF. The chain combines TRBV28 with TRBJ2-7; TRBD2 aligns across 8 bases. The CDR3 has 16 amino acids. V was clipped by 3 bases and J by 3 bases; unmatched bases: 10. Per germline, CDR1 MDHEN and CDR2 SYDVKM.

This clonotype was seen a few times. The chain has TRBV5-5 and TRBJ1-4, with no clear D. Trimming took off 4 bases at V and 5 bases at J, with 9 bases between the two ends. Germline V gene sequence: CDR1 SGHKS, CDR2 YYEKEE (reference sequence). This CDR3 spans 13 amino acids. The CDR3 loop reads CASSAVVNEKLFF. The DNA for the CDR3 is TGTGCCAGCAGCGCAGTGGTAAATGAAAAACTGTTTTTT.

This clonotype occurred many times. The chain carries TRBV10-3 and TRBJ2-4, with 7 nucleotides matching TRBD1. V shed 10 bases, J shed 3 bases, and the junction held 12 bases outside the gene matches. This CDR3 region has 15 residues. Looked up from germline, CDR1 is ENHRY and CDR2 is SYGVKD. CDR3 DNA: TGTGCCACCTGGACGGGACAGAGCATCAAAAACATTCAGTACTTC. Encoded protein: CATWTGQSIKNIQYF.

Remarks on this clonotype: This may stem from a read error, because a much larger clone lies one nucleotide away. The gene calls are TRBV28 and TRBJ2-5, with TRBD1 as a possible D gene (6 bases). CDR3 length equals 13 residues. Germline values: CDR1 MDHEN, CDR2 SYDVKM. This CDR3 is CASAGTPQEAQYF. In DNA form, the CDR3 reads TGTGCCAGCGCCGGGACACCCCAAGAGGCCCAGTACTTC.

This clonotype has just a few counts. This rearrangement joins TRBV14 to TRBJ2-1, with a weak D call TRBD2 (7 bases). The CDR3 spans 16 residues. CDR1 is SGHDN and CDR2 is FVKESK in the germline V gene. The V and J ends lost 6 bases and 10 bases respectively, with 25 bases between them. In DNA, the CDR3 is TGTGCCAGCAGTCTCATCACGGGAGAGGGGGGGAGAGAGCAGTTCTTC. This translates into CASSLITGEGGREQFF.

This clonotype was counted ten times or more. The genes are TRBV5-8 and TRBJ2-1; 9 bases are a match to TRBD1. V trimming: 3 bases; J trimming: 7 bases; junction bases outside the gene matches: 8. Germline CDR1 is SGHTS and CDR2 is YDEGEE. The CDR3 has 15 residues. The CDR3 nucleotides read TGTGCCAGCAGCTCCGACAGGGGGACACCAAATGAGCAGTTCTTC. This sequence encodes CASSSDRGTPNEQFF.

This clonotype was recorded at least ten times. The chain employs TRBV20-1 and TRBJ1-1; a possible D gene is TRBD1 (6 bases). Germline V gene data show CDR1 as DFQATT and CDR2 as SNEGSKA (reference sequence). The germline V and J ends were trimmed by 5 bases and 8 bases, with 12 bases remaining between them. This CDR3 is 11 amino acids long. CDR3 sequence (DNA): TGCAGTGCTGAACGGACAGCCGAAGCTTTCTTT. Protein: CSAERTAEAFF.

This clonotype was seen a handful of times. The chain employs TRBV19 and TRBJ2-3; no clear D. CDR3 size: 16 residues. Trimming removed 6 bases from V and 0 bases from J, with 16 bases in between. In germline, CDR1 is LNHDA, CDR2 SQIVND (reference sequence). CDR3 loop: CASRSSELISTDTQYF. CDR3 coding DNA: TGTGCCAGTAGATCGTCCGAGCTGATAAGCACAGATACGCAGTATTTT. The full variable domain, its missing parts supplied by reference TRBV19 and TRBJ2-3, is DGGITQSPKYLFRKEGQNVTLSCEQNLNHDAMYWYRQDPGQGLRLIYYSQIVNDFQKGDIAEGYSVSREKKESFPLTVTSAQKNPTAFYLCASRSSELISTDTQYFGPGTRLTVL.

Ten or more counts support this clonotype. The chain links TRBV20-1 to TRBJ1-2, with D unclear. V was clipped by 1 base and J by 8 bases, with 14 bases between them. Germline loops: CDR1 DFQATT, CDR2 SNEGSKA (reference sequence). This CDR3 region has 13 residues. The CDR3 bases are TGCAGTGCTAGAGTAGGCGGATTTATCGGCTACACCTTC. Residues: CSARVGGFIGYTF.

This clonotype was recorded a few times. The CDR3 DNA is TGCAGTGCCAATCCGGGACTCCCTTACAATGAGCAGTTCTTC. It specifies CSANPGLPYNEQFF. The chain links TRBV20-1 to TRBJ2-1, with D possibly TRBD2 on 6 matching bases. Germline V lookup: CDR1 DFQATT, CDR2 SNEGSKA (reference sequence). The CDR3 has 14 residues. V was trimmed by 6 bases and J by 4 bases, leaving 16 bases between them.

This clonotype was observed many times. The CDR3 region has the DNA TGCAGTGCTAGGTCCGTAGCGGGGGAGTCCTACAATGAGCAGTTCTTC. It yields the protein CSARSVAGESYNEQFF. The gene calls are TRBV20-1 and TRBJ2-1; 9 bases are a match to TRBD2. J was trimmed by 1 base and V by 3 bases; bases with no gene match: 7. The germline gives CDR1 DFQATT, CDR2 SNEGSKA (reference sequence). CDR3 length: 16 residues.

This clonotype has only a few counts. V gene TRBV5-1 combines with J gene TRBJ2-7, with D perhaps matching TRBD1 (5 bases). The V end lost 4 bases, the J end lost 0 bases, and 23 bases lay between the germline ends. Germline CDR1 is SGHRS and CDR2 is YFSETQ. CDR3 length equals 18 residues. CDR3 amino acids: CASSQSPGLAANSYEQYF. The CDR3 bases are TGCGCCAGCAGCCAATCCCCAGGGCTGGCGGCTAACTCCTACGAGCAGTACTTC.

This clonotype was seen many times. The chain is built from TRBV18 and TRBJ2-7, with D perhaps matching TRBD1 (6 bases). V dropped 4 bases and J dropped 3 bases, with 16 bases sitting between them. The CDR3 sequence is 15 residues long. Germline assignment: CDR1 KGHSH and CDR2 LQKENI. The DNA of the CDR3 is TGTGCCAGCTCACGTACCAGACAGGCCCGCTACGAGCAGTACTTC. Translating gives CASSRTRQARYEQYF.

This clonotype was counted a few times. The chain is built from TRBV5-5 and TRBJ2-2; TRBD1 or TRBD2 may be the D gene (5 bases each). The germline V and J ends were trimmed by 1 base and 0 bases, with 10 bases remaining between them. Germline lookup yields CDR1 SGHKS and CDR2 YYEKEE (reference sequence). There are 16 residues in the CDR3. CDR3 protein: CASSLPGTTNTGELFF. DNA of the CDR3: TGTGCCAGCAGCTTGCCCGGGACCACGAACACCGGGGAGCTGTTTTTT.